This TCR beta chain stems from a study of cytomegalovirus exposure and HLA in healthy donors. Background on the study: As an earlier analysis found, roughly 180 million T cells yielded 90 million to 140 million unique TCR beta sequences. Study findings and constraints: In a later analysis, TCR beta V- and J-gene trimming showed a link to a missense DCLRE1C variant. The study labeled 164 TCR beta chains cytomegalovirus-associated.

About this clone itself: Its antigen is undetermined.

Germline V gene sequence: CDR1 MDHEN, CDR2 SYDVKM. J gave up 6 bases and V 5 bases, and 9 bases lay outside the gene matches. The CDR3 is 14 residues long. Primers for the PCR totalled 60 Vbeta and 13 Jbeta. TCRdb keeps only in-frame clones here, not all; method: immunoSEQ multiplex PCR. In the table there are about 130,000 clones, 60% to 80% of which are singletons. J is TRBJ1-2 and V is TRBV28; 7 bases align to TRBD1. The source is a female donor in good health and CMV-seronegative. Sequencing was done on a sample of PBMCs. The DNA of the CDR3 is TGTGCCAGCAGTAGGGACAGTCCCAGGAATGGCTACACCTTC. Encoded protein: CASSRDSPRNGYTF.